Below are 20 T cell receptor beta chains sequenced from a single sample in a study of Ad26.COV2.S vaccination and SARS-CoV-2 variants. Only in-frame clones appear in the TCRdb table, and some are missing; sequencing was by immunoSEQ multiplex PCR. The sample includes a few hundred thousand clones, over 75% of them seen just once. Regarding treatment: about 20 received Ad26.COV2.S at low or high dose, single or two shots; five or six received placebo; per-sample allocation not given. Sampling was performed 63 days after the first vaccine or placebo injection. The source material was peripheral blood, sampled in a trial of Ad26.COV2.S vaccine versus placebo. Receptor source: a person aged 18-65 years who received the Ad26.COV2.S COVID-19 vaccine or a placebo.

This clone has only a few counts. The CDR3 sequence is CASSPEGSLTEAFF. The CDR3 coding sequence is TGTGCCAGCAGCCCCGAGGGGTCCCTCACTGAAGCTTTCTTT. V usage is TRBV7-2 and J usage is TRBJ1-1; possibly TRBD1 for D (5 bases). Trimming cost V 5 bases and J 4 bases, with 14 bases left between them. CDR3 length: 14 amino acids. Germline lookup yields CDR1 SGHTA and CDR2 FQGNSA. Together with reference TRBV7-2 and TRBJ1-1, the CDR3 gives the full variable domain: GAGVSQSPSNKVTEKGKDVELRCDPISGHTALYWYRQSLGQGLEFLIYFQGNSAPDKSGLPSDRFSAERTGGSVSTLTIQRTQQEDSAVYLCASSPEGSLTEAFFGQGTRLTVV.

The chain links TRBV5-1 to TRBJ2-3; D may be TRBD2 (6 bases). The CDR3 spans 14 residues. Germline CDR1 is SGHRS and CDR2 is YFSETQ. Trimming removed 0 bases at V and 1 base at J, with 6 bases between. CDR3 amino acids: CASSLERGTDTQYF. The CDR3, as DNA: TGCGCCAGCAGCTTGGAGCGGGGCACAGATACGCAGTATTTT.

The chain is built from TRBV28 and TRBJ2-2; 7 nucleotides line up with TRBD1. V lost 3 bases, J lost 6 bases, and 4 bases stayed unmatched. The CDR3 loop spans 14 amino acids. Germline lookup yields CDR1 MDHEN and CDR2 SYDVKM. DNA for the CDR3: TGTGCCAGCAGTTTTGCAGGGGGTTCCGGGGAGCTGTTTTTT. It yields the protein CASSFAGGSGELFF.

The rearrangement links TRBV5-1 to TRBJ2-7, with a weak D call TRBD1 (5 bases). CDR1 SGHRS and CDR2 YFSETQ come from the germline V gene. CDR3 length: 15 amino acids. The ends were cut back, 4 bases at V and 2 bases at J, with 16 bases in the middle. The CDR3 reads CASSHSDSPTYEQYF. The DNA of the CDR3 is TGCGCCAGCAGCCACTCAGACAGCCCGACCTACGAGCAGTACTTC. The full variable domain, completed using reference TRBV5-1 and TRBJ2-7, is KAGVTQTPRYLIKTRGQQVTLSCSPISGHRSVSWYQQTPGQGLQFLFEYFSETQRNKGNFPGRFSGRQFSNSRSEMNVSTLELGDSALYLCASSHSDSPTYEQYFGPGTRLTVT.

This clone was observed a single time. In the same sample, other DNA sequences code for this CDR3. This chain uses TRBV9 with TRBJ2-3, with TRBD2 identical over 8 bases. The ends lost 3 bases at V and 3 bases at J; junction bases unmatched: 3. CDR3 size: 14 residues. Germline CDR1 and CDR2: SGDLS and YYNGEE. The CDR3 DNA reads TGTGCCAGCAGCGCCTCGGGGGGGACAGATACGCAGTATTTT. Its translation is CASSASGGTDTQYF.

The chain joins TRBV7-2 to TRBJ2-5; no clear D gene. The germline CDR1 and CDR2 sequences are SGHTA and FQGNSA. Between the trimmed V and J ends, which lost 4 bases and 8 bases, there was a span of 17 bases. CDR3 length equals 14 residues. The CDR3 loop reads CASSSPKATHTQYF. CDR3 bases: TGTGCCAGCAGCTCCCCCAAGGCGACCCATACCCAGTACTTC.

This rearrangement joins TRBV6-2 or TRBV6-3 to TRBJ2-2, with 9 bases fitting TRBD2. CDR3 length equals 17 residues. Germline CDR1 MNHEY, CDR2 SVGEGT. V dropped 3 bases and J dropped 3; count of bases not matched to a gene: 8. CDR3 residues: CASSYEAGGPHTGELFF. The CDR3 bases are TGTGCCAGCAGTTATGAGGCGGGGGGGCCCCACACCGGGGAGCTGTTTTTT.

This chain connects TRBV7-3 to TRBJ2-3; TRBD1 is a possible D gene (5 bases). With 2 bases removed from V and 6 bases from J, the gap between germline ends came to 12 bases. Germline V gives CDR1 SGHTA, CDR2 FQGTGA. This CDR3 has 14 residues. The CDR3 sequence is CASSLDGPGDTQYF. CDR3 sequence (DNA): TGTGCCAGCAGCTTAGACGGTCCAGGGGATACGCAGTATTTT.

V and J are TRBV5-4 and TRBJ1-1; D is undetermined. This CDR3 has 12 residues. Germline values: CDR1 SGHNT, CDR2 YYREEE (reference sequence). Trimming removed 5 bases from V and 5 bases from J, with 10 bases in between. As DNA, the CDR3 is TGTGCCAGCAGTCTCAAAGGTACTGAAGCTTTCTTT. Its protein is CASSLKGTEAFF.

In nucleotides, the CDR3 is TGTGCCAGCAGTCTCCCGACAGGGAATGGCTACACCTTC. It is translated as CASSLPTGNGYTF. The chain carries TRBV6-5 and TRBJ1-2, with 7 nucleotides matching TRBD1. This CDR3 contains 13 residues. Per germline, CDR1 MNHEY and CDR2 SVGAGI. V lost 5 bases and J lost 6; bases outside the gene matches: 6.

V gene TRBV5-1 combines with J gene TRBJ2-7, with unresolved D. Trimming pared 5 bases from V and 2 bases from J, leaving 11 bases between. Per the germline V gene, CDR1 is SGHRS and CDR2 is YFSETQ. The CDR3 runs 13 residues. CDR3 in DNA: TGCGCCAGCAGATTGAGTAGTGCCTACGAGCAGTACTTC. As protein: CASRLSSAYEQYF. Full variable domain (outside the CDR3, taken from reference TRBV5-1 and TRBJ2-7): KAGVTQTPRYLIKTRGQQVTLSCSPISGHRSVSWYQQTPGQGLQFLFEYFSETQRNKGNFPGRFSGRQFSNSRSEMNVSTLELGDSALYLCASRLSSAYEQYFGPGTRLTVT.

To note about this clone: An end of the junction does not agree with germline; a read error may underlie this. The CDR3, as DNA: TGCAGCGTTACGGCGGCCTGGCAGCAAGCGACCCAGTACTTC. It is translated as CSVTAAWQQATQYF. V is TRBV29-1 and J is TRBJ2-5; D is unresolved. The CDR3 has 14 residues. CDR1 and CDR2 from the germline V gene are SQVTM and ANQGSEA.

V usage is TRBV30 and J usage is TRBJ1-2; D is ambiguous. The length of the CDR3 is 11 residues. Germline V gene data show CDR1 as GTSNPN and CDR2 as SVGIG (reference sequence). Trimming left V 0 bases short and J 8 bases short, with 7 bases between. Here the CDR3 DNA reads TGTGCCTGGAGTGTAGGGATCGGCTACACCTTC. Its protein is CAWSVGIGYTF.

As for this clone: Other DNA sequences of this sample code for an identical CDR3. This rearrangement joins TRBV9 to TRBJ1-2, with 7 bases that match TRBD1. V lost 0 bases and J lost 8; bases outside the gene matches: 4. The CDR3 runs 13 residues. Germline assignment: CDR1 SGDLS and CDR2 YYNGEE. The CDR3 spells CASSVDRGNGYTF. CDR3 bases: TGTGCCAGCAGCGTAGACAGGGGAAACGGCTACACCTTC.

V and J are TRBV3-1 (or the pseudogene TRBV3-2) and TRBJ2-1, with 11 positions matching TRBD2. Germline-derived CDR1 and CDR2 are LGHDT and YNNKEL (reference sequence). V lost 3 bases and J lost 0; bases outside the gene matches: 1. The CDR3 is made up of 16 amino acids. In nucleotides, the CDR3 is TGTGCCAGCAGCCAGGGACTAGCGGTCTCCTACAATGAGCAGTTCTTC. This encodes CASSQGLAVSYNEQFF.

J is TRBJ2-1 and V is TRBV24-1; 12 nucleotides align to TRBD2. Trimming cost V 4 bases and J 3 bases; bases outside gene matches: 3. Germline V gene lookup returns CDR1 KGHDR and CDR2 SFDVKD. The CDR3 spans 16 residues. In nucleotides, the CDR3 is TGTGCCACCAGTGACTGGACTAGCGGGGACTACAATGAGCAGTTCTTC. Protein product: CATSDWTSGDYNEQFF.

The chain uses TRBV4-3 and TRBJ1-6; D not certain. Germline loops: CDR1 LGHNA, CDR2 YSLEER. The CDR3 extends over 14 amino acids. V was shortened by 0 bases and J by 10 bases, with 10 bases between the two germline ends. CDR3 sequence (DNA): TGCGCCAGCAGCCAAGAACAGTTCGGGTCACCCCTCCACTTT. It translates to CASSQEQFGSPLHF.

This clone was picked up one time. V and J are TRBV2 and TRBJ2-7; maybe TRBD2 (5 bases). The CDR3 extends over 14 amino acids. V gave up 5 bases and J gave up 0 bases, with 11 bases separating them. Looked up from germline, CDR1 is SNHLY and CDR2 is FYNNEI. The DNA of the CDR3 is TGTGCCAGCAGTTCAAGCGGAATCTCCTACGAGCAGTACTTC. It is translated as CASSSSGISYEQYF.

The J gene is TRBJ1-2, the V gene TRBV7-2, with D possibly TRBD1 on 6 matching bases. The CDR3 sequence is 14 residues long. V lost 7 bases and J lost 4, with 16 bases in between. The germline V gene encodes CDR1 SGHTA and CDR2 FQGNSA. The CDR3 loop reads CASIPGGLLYGYTF. The CDR3, as DNA: TGTGCCAGCATCCCGGGGGGGCTCCTCTATGGCTACACCTTC.

The CDR3 DNA reads TGTGCCAGCAGCTTCGCCGGGGGCAATTCACCCCTCCACTTT. Amino acid sequence: CASSFAGGNSPLHF. The chain is built from TRBV5-4 and TRBJ1-6; a weak D match, TRBD1 (6 bases). V was pared by 2 bases and J by 7 bases, with 10 bases between. The CDR3 is made up of 14 amino acids. CDR1 is SGHNT and CDR2 is YYREEE in the germline V gene (reference sequence).